The 13 T cell receptor beta chains below come from one sample, sequenced in a study of cytomegalovirus exposure and HLA in healthy donors. The study ran its PCR with 60 Vbeta and 13 Jbeta primers. Produced via immunoSEQ multiplex PCR; TCRdb's table is partial and in-frame only. Of 150,000 to 200,000 clones in the sample, about 79% were seen once. The sample comprised PBMCs. The source is a woman aged 45-60 years in good health and CMV-seropositive.

The J gene is TRBJ2-7, the V gene TRBV5-1; 8 bases agree with TRBD1. CDR3 length: 15 residues. J was trimmed by 2 bases and V by 0 bases; bases with no gene match: 4. Looked up from germline, CDR1 is SGHRS and CDR2 is YFSETQ. CDR3 sequence (DNA): TGCGCCAGCAGCTTGGGGACAGGGAACCCCTACGAGCAGTACTTC. Protein: CASSLGTGNPYEQYF.

The chain employs TRBV18 and TRBJ1-1; the D gene is possibly TRBD1 (6 bases). In germline, CDR1 is KGHSH, CDR2 LQKENI. CDR3 size: 16 residues. The germline V and J ends were trimmed by 0 bases and 4 bases, with 15 bases remaining between them. The CDR3, as DNA: TGTGCCAGCTCACCACCAACTGGGGGGGGGCGCACTGAAGCTTTCTTT. Residues: CASSPPTGGGRTEAFF. The full variable domain, rest sourced from reference TRBV18 and TRBJ1-1, is NAGVMQNPRHLVRRRGQEARLRCSPMKGHSHVYWYRQLPEEGLKFMVYLQKENIIDESGMPKERFSAEFPKEGPSILRIQQVVRGDSAAYFCASSPPTGGGRTEAFFGQGTRLTVV.

The chain has TRBV29-1 and TRBJ1-5, with 7 nucleotides matching TRBD1. The CDR3 spans 13 residues. V gave up 4 bases and J gave up 4 bases; unmatched junction bases: 4. Germline values: CDR1 SQVTM, CDR2 ANQGSEA. The chain's CDR3 is CSVVTGSNQPQHF. The CDR3 DNA reads as TGCAGCGTTGTGACAGGGAGTAATCAGCCCCAGCATTTT.

This clone has just one count. The rearrangement uses TRBV7-2 and TRBJ2-1; 14 positions match TRBD2. J was trimmed by 9 bases and V by 6 bases; bases with no gene match: 7. Germline V gene lookup returns CDR1 SGHTA and CDR2 FQGNSA. The CDR3 is 15 amino acids. The CDR3 loop reads CASRQTGTSGGEQFF. The DNA for the CDR3 is TGTGCCAGCAGACAGACCGGGACTAGCGGGGGTGAGCAGTTCTTC. Full variable domain (remainder filled in from reference TRBV7-2 and TRBJ2-1): GAGVSQSPSNKVTEKGKDVELRCDPISGHTALYWYRQSLGQGLEFLIYFQGNSAPDKSGLPSDRFSAERTGGSVSTLTIQRTQQEDSAVYLCASRQTGTSGGEQFFGPGTRLTVL.

This clone has a single count. This chain uses TRBV4-1 with TRBJ1-1; unclear D gene. The V and J ends lost 1 base and 10 bases respectively, with 13 bases between them. The CDR3 is made up of 13 amino acids. Germline values: CDR1 MGHRA, CDR2 YSYEKL. CDR3 coding DNA: TGCGCCAGCAGCCAAGCCCGGGCCAGCGGAGCTTTCTTT. It codes for CASSQARASGAFF.

CDR3 region: CASSRQRENYGYTF. The CDR3 DNA reads TGTGCCAGCAGCCGACAAAGGGAGAACTATGGCTACACCTTC. V is TRBV7-2 and J is TRBJ1-2; no definite D call. There are 14 residues in the CDR3. The V and J ends lost 5 bases and 2 bases respectively, with 12 bases between them. Germline V gives CDR1 SGHTA, CDR2 FQGNSA.

This chain joins TRBV28 and TRBJ2-3, with D perhaps matching TRBD2 (7 bases). Germline values: CDR1 MDHEN, CDR2 SYDVKM. Between the trimmed V and J ends, which lost 4 bases and 5 bases, there was a span of 22 bases. The CDR3 runs 17 residues. CDR3: CASSSPRGAGAKDTQYF. In DNA, the CDR3 is TGTGCCAGCAGTTCCCCGCGTGGGGCGGGGGCTAAAGATACGCAGTATTTT. Full variable domain (rest looked up from reference TRBV28 and TRBJ2-3): DVKVTQSSRYLVKRTGEKVFLECVQDMDHENMFWYRQDPGLGLRLIYFSYDVKMKEKGDIPEGYSVSREKKERFSLILESASTNQTSMYLCASSSPRGAGAKDTQYFGPGTRLTVL.

The chain couples TRBV27 to TRBJ2-7, with D perhaps matching TRBD2 (6 bases). Trimming cost V 4 bases and J 0 bases, with 10 bases left between them. There are 14 residues in the CDR3. The germline CDR1 and CDR2 sequences are MNHEY and SMNVEV (reference sequence). The CDR3 nucleotides are TGTGCCAGCAGTTCCGGGGGAAGCTCCTACGAGCAGTACTTC. Translating gives CASSSGGSSYEQYF.

The chain couples TRBV28 to TRBJ2-7, with a tentative D call TRBD1 (5 bases). Trimming cost V 10 bases and J 2 bases, with 12 bases left between them. Germline V gives CDR1 MDHEN, CDR2 SYDVKM. The CDR3 spans 12 residues. In DNA, the CDR3 is TGTGCCACCAGGCAGGGCGCCTACGAGCAGTACTTC. Its translation: CATRQGAYEQYF.

The chain recombines TRBV29-1 with TRBJ1-2; maybe TRBD1 (5 bases). From germline, CDR1 is SQVTM and CDR2 ANQGSEA. V lost 4 bases to trimming and J lost 8 bases, with 20 bases between them. This CDR3 has 14 amino acids. The CDR3 sequence is CSVVGHSSGRGYTF. The CDR3 region has the DNA TGCAGCGTTGTTGGACACTCTTCTGGTAGAGGCTACACCTTC.

This clone was counted a single time. The chain carries TRBV5-1 and TRBJ2-3; weak D call: TRBD1 (6 bases). CDR3 length: 16 amino acids. Germline CDR1 reads SGHRS; CDR2 reads YFSETQ. With 0 bases removed from V and 1 base from J, the gap between germline ends came to 12 bases. CDR3 amino acids: CASSLETGQRTDTQYF. The CDR3 coding sequence is TGCGCCAGCAGCTTGGAGACAGGTCAACGCACAGATACGCAGTATTTT.

This chain connects TRBV11-2 to TRBJ1-1, with D hard to call. Germline CDR1 SGHAT, CDR2 FQNNGV. With 7 bases removed from V and 5 bases from J, the gap between germline ends came to 17 bases. There are 14 residues in the CDR3. CDR3 loop: CASNTGGRTTEAFF. The CDR3 region has the DNA TGTGCCAGCAATACGGGAGGCAGGACTACTGAAGCTTTCTTT.

V usage is TRBV6-1 and J usage is TRBJ1-3; possibly TRBD1 for D (5 bases). Trimming took 1 base from V and 4 from J, leaving 17 bases between them. Germline assignment: CDR1 MNHNS and CDR2 SASEGT. The CDR3 contains 17 residues. The CDR3 loop reads CASSEEKGARAGNTIYF. The CDR3 DNA reads as TGTGCCAGCAGTGAAGAGAAAGGAGCCAGGGCAGGAAACACCATATATTTT.